The clone carrying this T cell receptor beta chain was seen many times. Its specificity is not known. This sample was included in a study of Graves' ophthalmopathy and Graves' hyperthyroidism. Study details: At initial diagnosis, peripheral blood was obtained, and this preceded any treatment.

This CDR3 has 16 residues. Germline V CDR1 and CDR2: MGHRA, YSYEKL. V lost 1 base and J 1 base, leaving 13 bases between the germline ends. Using RNA transcripts, the TCR beta CDR3 regions were amplified. Second-round multiplex PCR followed a first-round RT-PCR using HTBI primers. TCRdb used MiXCR to reprocess the multiplex PCR reads, holding one entry per CDR3 protein. The table lists roughly 410,000 distinct CDR3 sequences, 15% of them singletons. Enrollment excluded any patients with other autoimmune diseases, uncontrolled infections, pregnancy or lactation. Study-wide results and limits: Blood shared most expanded thyroid clonotypes above 0.001 frequency.

Sequencing used peripheral blood. This clonotype was obtained from a young woman with stable Graves' hyperthyroidism. The V call is TRBV4-1, the J call TRBJ1-1; tentatively, D is TRBD1 (6 bases). As DNA, the CDR3 is TGCGCCAGCAGCCAAGGAGGAGGGGGGAGGAACACTGAAGCTTTCTTT. Amino acid sequence: CASSQGGGGRNTEAFF.